Listed here are 21 T cell receptor beta chains from one sample, sequenced in a study of early T cells in non-severe SARS-CoV-2 infection. MiXCR, applied by TCRdb to the 5' RACE reads, yields one record per CDR3 protein. The sample has under 60,000 distinct CDR3 sequences, 7% to 10% seen once. The sequenced material came from whole blood. These receptors originate from an adult who was a healthcare worker with PCR-confirmed SARS-CoV-2 infection or an uninfected control (not recorded which).

This clonotype was counted many times. The V and J genes are TRBV5-6 and TRBJ2-2; the match to TRBD2 covers 8 bases. CDR3 length: 17 amino acids. Germline V CDR1 and CDR2: SGHDT, YYEEEE. Germline trimming cut 4 bases from V and 1 base from J; bases unmatched to any gene: 9. The CDR3 reads CASSPFGLAKNTGELFF. Written as DNA, the CDR3 is TGTGCCAGCAGCCCATTCGGACTAGCAAAGAACACCGGGGAGCTGTTTTTT.

The chain is built from TRBV20-1 and TRBJ2-7, with TRBD1 matching over 7 bases. CDR1 DFQATT and CDR2 SNEGSKA come from the germline V gene (reference sequence). The ends lost 0 bases at V and 3 bases at J; junction bases unmatched: 8. CDR3 length: 15 amino acids. CDR3 protein: CSARDLGGQNYEQYF. The CDR3 DNA reads TGCAGTGCTAGAGATCTTGGGGGACAGAACTACGAGCAGTACTTC.

This clonotype was counted many times. This chain joins TRBV3-1 and TRBJ1-5; possible D gene TRBD1, 6 bases. V shed 1 base and J shed 4 bases, with 8 bases lying between them. Germline values: CDR1 LGHDT, CDR2 YNNKEL (reference sequence). CDR3 length equals 14 residues. CDR3 DNA: TGTGCCAGCAGCCAAGGGACAGCAAATCAGCCCCAGCATTTT. This encodes CASSQGTANQPQHF.

This clonotype was observed at least ten times. The chain carries TRBV12-3 or TRBV12-4 and TRBJ2-2, with TRBD1 matching over 7 bases. V shed 6 bases and J 6 bases; nucleotides not matched to a gene: 4. The CDR3 consists of 13 residues. For the CDR3, the DNA is TGTGCCAGCAGCCTGGGACAGTCCGGGGAGCTGTTTTTT. This gives the protein CASSLGQSGELFF.

The genes are TRBV10-1 and TRBJ2-2; D is tentatively TRBD1 or TRBD2 (6 bases each). The CDR3 length is 17 residues. Germline assignment: CDR1 WNHNN and CDR2 SYGVQD (reference sequence). V lost 2 bases to trimming and J lost 1 base, with 14 bases between them. The CDR3 reads CASSETPGAKNTGELFF. As DNA, the CDR3 is TGCGCCAGCAGTGAGACCCCGGGGGCGAAGAACACCGGGGAGCTGTTTTTT.

This clonotype was recorded only once. In DNA form, the CDR3 reads TGCAGTGCTATCTTCACAGGGGGGGTGTACGAGCAGTACTTC. It yields the protein CSAIFTGGVYEQYF. The rearrangement uses TRBV20-1 and TRBJ2-7, with D perhaps TRBD1 (8 bases). The CDR3 is 14 residues long. Germline-derived CDR1 and CDR2 are DFQATT and SNEGSKA (reference sequence). V lost 4 bases, J lost 4 bases, and 17 bases lay in between.

This clonotype turned up a few times. The rearrangement uses TRBV4-1 and TRBJ1-2; 7 nucleotides line up with TRBD1. The CDR3 loop spans 16 amino acids. Germline trimming cut 2 bases from V and 4 bases from J; bases unmatched to any gene: 10. Germline V gene sequence: CDR1 MGHRA, CDR2 YSYEKL. Here the CDR3 reads CASSQFPLRGGYGYTF. Here the CDR3 DNA reads TGCGCCAGCAGCCAATTTCCCCTCAGGGGGGGCTATGGCTACACCTTC.

This clonotype occurred many times. V is TRBV27 and J is TRBJ1-2, with D uncertain. The CDR3 extends over 13 amino acids. Deletions cut 6 bases from V and 0 bases from J, with 8 bases between. Per germline, CDR1 MNHEY and CDR2 SMNVEV (reference sequence). This CDR3 is CASSARANYGYTF. CDR3 DNA sequence: TGTGCCAGCAGCGCTAGAGCTAACTATGGCTACACCTTC.

This clonotype occurred a few times. The V call is TRBV7-8, the J call TRBJ2-2, with 7 bases aligning to TRBD1. The CDR3 totals 15 residues. Germline lookup yields CDR1 SGHVS and CDR2 FQNEAQ. With 4 bases clipped from V and 4 bases from J, the junction kept 6 bases outside the gene matches. The CDR3, as DNA: TGTGCCAGCAGCTCGACGACAGGGAGCACCGGGGAGCTGTTTTTT. Encoded protein: CASSSTTGSTGELFF.

The V gene is TRBV7-8, the J gene TRBJ1-6; TRBD1 might be the D (5 bases). Germline V gene data show CDR1 as SGHVS and CDR2 as FQNEAQ. V lost 7 bases to trimming and J lost 7 bases, with 14 bases between them. This CDR3 comprises 14 residues. CDR3 protein: CASKLGGWNSPLHF. CDR3 sequence (DNA): TGTGCCAGCAAGTTGGGGGGGTGGAATTCACCCCTCCACTTT.

This clonotype was detected many times. The V call is TRBV5-1, the J call TRBJ2-6; D is unclear. Germline loops: CDR1 SGHRS, CDR2 YFSETQ. The CDR3 consists of 13 residues. V lost 5 bases, J lost 2 bases, and 5 bases lay in between. CDR3 sequence reads: CASSPPGANVLTF. The CDR3 nucleotides read TGCGCCAGCAGTCCCCCTGGGGCCAACGTCCTGACTTTC.

The V call is TRBV19, the J call TRBJ2-2; 8 bases match TRBD1. Trimming cost V 8 bases and J 2 bases; bases outside gene matches: 7. CDR3 length equals 15 residues. Germline V gene lookup returns CDR1 LNHDA and CDR2 SQIVND (reference sequence). The CDR3 reads CASRSGGRNTGELFF. Here the CDR3 DNA reads TGTGCCAGTCGCTCAGGGGGCCGAAACACCGGGGAGCTGTTTTTT.

This clonotype showed up just a few times. The chain combines TRBV20-1 with TRBJ2-7; D is uncertain. Germline CDR1 reads DFQATT; CDR2 reads SNEGSKA (reference sequence). V shed 0 bases and J shed 5 bases, with 8 bases lying between them. The CDR3 loop spans 12 amino acids. This chain's CDR3 is CSARDLNHEQYF. The CDR3 region has the DNA TGCAGTGCTAGAGATCTCAACCACGAGCAGTACTTC.

This clonotype has ten or more counts. This rearrangement joins TRBV7-9 to TRBJ1-6; 8 bases are shared with TRBD1. CDR3 size: 15 residues. The V and J ends lost 5 bases and 7 bases, in that order; junction bases with no gene match: 7. Germline-derived CDR1 and CDR2 are SEHNR and FQNEAQ (reference sequence). In DNA, the CDR3 is TGTGCCAGCAGCCGCTCAGACAGGGGAAATTCACCCCTCCACTTT. Residues: CASSRSDRGNSPLHF.

This clonotype appeared many times. V gene TRBV19 combines with J gene TRBJ2-1; no clear D. The V end was cut by 3 bases, the J end by 6 bases, with 12 bases between. The CDR3 spans 14 residues. Germline-derived CDR1 and CDR2 are LNHDA and SQIVND (reference sequence). CDR3 nucleotide sequence: TGTGCCAGTAGTATGGGTAGAGCTACCAATGAGCAGTTCTTC. Encoded protein: CASSMGRATNEQFF.

This chain links TRBV7-3 with TRBJ2-1; the match to TRBD2 covers 8 bases. The junction had 5 bases not matched to a gene; V was cut back by 1 base and J by 6 bases. Germline V gene data show CDR1 as SGHTA and CDR2 as FQGTGA. This CDR3 has 15 residues. In nucleotides, the CDR3 is TGTGCCAGCAGCTTAAGCAGCGGGGGCCCCAATGAGCAGTTCTTC. This codes for CASSLSSGGPNEQFF.

This clonotype was observed at least ten times. The rearrangement links TRBV7-3 to TRBJ2-1; D gene ambiguous. The germline CDR1 and CDR2 sequences are SGHTA and FQGTGA. Deletions cut 6 bases from V and 7 bases from J, with 16 bases between. The CDR3 runs to 14 residues. CDR3 loop: CASRVSLSGNEQFF. DNA of the CDR3: TGTGCCAGCAGGGTGTCTCTCTCTGGGAATGAGCAGTTCTTC. Full variable domain (rest looked up from reference TRBV7-3 and TRBJ2-1): GAGVSQTPSNKVTEKGKYVELRCDPISGHTALYWYRQSLGQGPEFLIYFQGTGAADDSGLPNDRFFAVRPEGSVSTLKIQRTERGDSAVYLCASRVSLSGNEQFFGPGTRLTVL.

This clonotype was seen more than once but under ten times. This sequence joins TRBV27 and TRBJ1-6, with 9 bases that match TRBD1. This CDR3 has 14 amino acids. V was pared by 6 bases and J by 7 bases, with 4 bases of the junction left unmatched. The germline V gene encodes CDR1 MNHEY and CDR2 SMNVEV (reference sequence). The CDR3 nucleotides are TGTGCCAGCAGCTATGGACAGGGGAATTCACCCCTCCACTTT. It encodes CASSYGQGNSPLHF.

The CDR3 here is CAISAPSKGYTF. The CDR3 DNA follows: TGTGCCATCAGCGCCCCCAGCAAGGGCTACACCTTC. The gene calls are TRBV10-3 and TRBJ1-2; D not resolved. This CDR3 spans 12 amino acids. The V end lost 6 bases, the J end lost 8 bases, and 13 bases lay between the germline ends. The germline CDR1 and CDR2 sequences are ENHRY and SYGVKD.

The chain couples TRBV18 to TRBJ1-4; D unclear. V gave up 1 base and J gave up 7 bases, with 7 bases separating them. The CDR3 spans 13 residues. Germline V CDR1 and CDR2: KGHSH, LQKENI. CDR3 residues: CASSPLFGEKLFF. CDR3 DNA: TGTGCCAGCTCACCACTCTTTGGTGAAAAACTGTTTTTT.

The chain uses TRBV9 and TRBJ2-2; D is tentatively TRBD1 or TRBD2 (6 bases each). Trimming left V 6 bases short and J 3 bases short, with 9 bases between. Germline V gene data show CDR1 as SGDLS and CDR2 as YYNGEE. The CDR3 loop spans 13 amino acids. CDR3 sequence reads: CASTGADTGELFF. The CDR3 DNA reads as TGTGCCAGCACGGGGGCCGACACCGGGGAGCTGTTTTTT.